This passage covers 20 T cell receptor beta chains from one sample sequenced in a study of vaccination effects on CD4 cells after COVID-19 (dated by TCRdb to 2022 to 2024). Receptor amplification or capture employed the immunoSEQ multiplex PCR assay. The table was pulled from immuneACCESS by TCRdb, which kept in-frame rearrangements only. Such tables lose some clones; where checked, under half of the loss comes from unresolved V genes, and the rest has no known cause. This sample lists 40,000 to 50,000 clones; approximately 72% were detected once. Clones ranked in the top ten supply approximately 28% of the sample. To identify antigen-specific CD4+ T cell clonotypes by their expansion, the ViraFEST assay first stimulated PBMC with viral peptide pools and then applied TCR sequencing. After more than 9 days of culture, CD4+ T cells were isolated with the EasySep CD4+ T cell isolation kit. PCR-confirmed SARS-CoV-2 infection had occurred in convalescent patients between March and December 2020, before the Alpha, Beta and Delta variants emerged in the United States.

These receptors lack a known antigen. Material: CD4+ T cells from PBMCs cultured with a peptide pool, obtained before COVID-19 vaccination. The receptors come from a human donor who had a prior SARS-CoV-2 infection.

This sequence joins TRBV25-1 and TRBJ2-2; D is undetermined. Trimming took off 4 bases at V and 1 base at J, with 7 bases between the two ends. CDR1 MGHDK and CDR2 SYGVNS come from the germline V gene. The CDR3 has 14 residues. This CDR3 reads CASSGRLNTGELFF. The CDR3 DNA reads TGTGCCAGCAGTGGGCGGTTGAACACCGGGGAGCTGTTTTTT.

This chain connects TRBV19 to TRBJ1-2; possible D gene TRBD1, 5 bases. Germline CDR1 and CDR2: LNHDA and SQIVND (reference sequence). The CDR3 runs 15 residues. V lost 1 base to trimming and J lost 5 bases, with 14 bases between them. The CDR3 nucleotides are TGTGCCAGTAGTATAGCGTGGGGCGGATCATATGGCTACACCTTC. Translated: CASSIAWGGSYGYTF.

The chain uses TRBV5-4 and TRBJ1-2; D remains ambiguous. This CDR3 has 15 amino acids. From germline, CDR1 is SGHNT and CDR2 YYREEE (reference sequence). The V gene lost 0 bases and the J gene lost 4 bases, with 13 bases spanning the gap. CDR3 in DNA: TGTGCCAGCAGCTTGGGGTCGGTTTTGGGCTATGGCTACACCTTC. Its protein product is CASSLGSVLGYGYTF.

The rearrangement joins TRBV10-3 to TRBJ2-7; 8 nucleotides align to TRBD2. The CDR3 loop spans 16 amino acids. CDR1 and CDR2 from the germline V gene are ENHRY and SYGVKD. The V segment lost 0 bases and the J segment 6 bases; nucleotides outside the gene matches: 10. The DNA of the CDR3 is TGTGCCATCAGTGAGTCCCCCCCAGCGGGAGCTCTCGAGCAGTACTTC. Encoded protein: CAISESPPAGALEQYF.

The rearrangement joins TRBV3-1 (or the pseudogene TRBV3-2) to TRBJ2-2; no clear D. The CDR3 runs to 13 residues. Per germline, CDR1 LGHDT and CDR2 YNNKEL (reference sequence). Between the trimmed V and J ends, which lost 8 bases and 5 bases, there was a span of 12 bases. The DNA of the CDR3 is TGTGCCAGCTATAGGGTTGGTACCGGGGAGCTGTTTTTT. Its translation is CASYRVGTGELFF.

J is TRBJ1-1 and V is TRBV9; the D is unclear. The V end lost 0 bases, the J end lost 1 base, and 4 bases lay between the germline ends. In germline, CDR1 is SGDLS, CDR2 YYNGEE. The CDR3 is 13 residues long. The CDR3 DNA reads TGTGCCAGCAGCGTAGTACAGAACACTGAAGCTTTCTTT. Residues: CASSVVQNTEAFF.

The rearrangement uses TRBV24-1 and TRBJ1-1, with D perhaps matching TRBD1 (6 bases). V shed 0 bases and J shed 7 bases, with 17 bases lying between them. In germline, CDR1 is KGHDR, CDR2 SFDVKD. The CDR3 has 16 residues. CDR3 residues: CATSDLTPTGVVEAFF. Here the CDR3 DNA reads TGTGCCACCAGTGATTTGACCCCGACAGGCGTAGTTGAAGCTTTCTTT.

This clone was detected a few times. This chain uses TRBV5-1 with TRBJ1-6; D is ambiguous. There are 15 residues in the CDR3. The V and J ends lost 5 bases and 3 bases respectively, with 12 bases between them. Looked up from germline, CDR1 is SGHRS and CDR2 is YFSETQ. The CDR3 reads CASRSDPNYNSPLHF. The CDR3 nucleotides are TGCGCCAGCAGGTCGGATCCCAACTATAATTCACCCCTCCACTTT.

The rearrangement uses TRBV15 and TRBJ2-7, with D hard to call. The length of the CDR3 is 13 residues. CDR1 is LNHNV and CDR2 is YYDKDF in the germline V gene (reference sequence). The V gene lost 1 base and the J gene lost 4 bases, with 8 bases spanning the gap. CDR3 nucleotides: TGTGCCACCAGCAGAGCCGGAATATACGAGCAGTACTTC. Translation gives CATSRAGIYEQYF.

This rearrangement joins TRBV4-2 to TRBJ1-6; TRBD1 is a possible D gene (5 bases). CDR1 and CDR2 from the germline V gene are LGHNA and YNFKEQ. This CDR3 is 13 amino acids long. Between the trimmed V and J ends, which lost 0 bases and 10 bases, there was a span of 7 bases. The CDR3 DNA reads TGTGCCAGCAGCCAAGATCGGGGGTCACCCCTCCACTTT. Translated, it gives CASSQDRGSPLHF.

The J gene is TRBJ2-5, the V gene TRBV30; D call uncertain. The length of the CDR3 is 11 residues. CDR1 GTSNPN and CDR2 SVGIG come from the germline V gene (reference sequence). Trimming shortened V by 1 base and J by 4 bases, and 4 bases separated the two germline ends. CDR3 amino acids: CAWSAGETQYF. The CDR3 nucleotides are TGTGCCTGGAGTGCTGGAGAGACCCAGTACTTC.

V usage is TRBV16 and J usage is TRBJ1-1; no reliable D call. The CDR3 length is 16 residues. Germline CDR1 is KGHSY and CDR2 is FQNENV. The ends were cut back, 4 bases at V and 2 bases at J, with 17 bases in the middle. This chain's CDR3 is CASSRQGVLTNTEAFF. The CDR3 nucleotides are TGTGCCAGCAGCCGCCAAGGAGTACTGACTAACACTGAAGCTTTCTTT.

This chain links TRBV5-6 with TRBJ2-5; D is ambiguous. Germline V gene sequence: CDR1 SGHDT, CDR2 YYEEEE. This CDR3 spans 15 amino acids. V gave up 1 base and J gave up 1 base, with 11 bases separating them. CDR3 amino acids: CASSLKVWSQETQYF. DNA of the CDR3: TGTGCCAGCAGCTTGAAAGTGTGGTCCCAAGAGACCCAGTACTTC.

For this clone: Additional DNA sequences in this sample encode the identical CDR3. The chain combines TRBV5-6 with TRBJ1-5; D is unclear. Trimming took off 2 bases at V and 1 base at J, with 1 base between the two ends. Germline V lookup: CDR1 SGHDT, CDR2 YYEEEE. The CDR3 contains 12 residues. The CDR3, as DNA: TGTGCCAGCAGCTTAAGCAATCAGCCCCAGCATTTT. It codes for CASSLSNQPQHF.

This chain joins TRBV4-2 and TRBJ2-1; 12 nucleotides match TRBD2. This CDR3 region has 16 residues. With 4 bases clipped from V and 8 bases from J, the junction kept 9 bases outside the gene matches. Germline CDR1 and CDR2: LGHNA and YNFKEQ. The chain's CDR3 is CASSRLAGDMKDEQFF. CDR3 nucleotides: TGTGCCAGCAGCCGACTAGCGGGAGACATGAAAGATGAGCAGTTCTTC.

This chain links TRBV4-3 with TRBJ2-1; 12 bases map to TRBD1. The CDR3 is 15 amino acids. V lost 3 bases and J lost 14; bases outside the gene matches: 11. Germline V gene sequence: CDR1 LGHNA, CDR2 YSLEER. For the CDR3, the DNA is TGCGCCAGCAGCCAGACCGGGACAGGGGGCAGTAGGAAGTTCTTC. Translated: CASSQTGTGGSRKFF.

The gene calls are TRBV15 and TRBJ2-7; D uncertain. V lost 0 bases to trimming and J lost 3 bases, with 9 bases between them. This CDR3 has 14 residues. CDR1 is LNHNV and CDR2 is YYDKDF in the germline V gene (reference sequence). DNA of the CDR3: TGTGCCACCAGCAGAGATGGCGGCCTCTACGAGCAGTACTTC. It yields the protein CATSRDGGLYEQYF.

J is TRBJ2-7 and V is TRBV5-1; TRBD1 agrees at 8 bases. The germline gives CDR1 SGHRS, CDR2 YFSETQ. The CDR3 is made up of 15 amino acids. With 3 bases clipped from V and 0 bases from J, the junction kept 5 bases outside the gene matches. The CDR3 bases are TGCGCCAGCAGCTGGACAGGGCTAAGCTCCTACGAGCAGTACTTC. Its protein is CASSWTGLSSYEQYF. Variable domain in full (rest from reference TRBV5-1 and TRBJ2-7): KAGVTQTPRYLIKTRGQQVTLSCSPISGHRSVSWYQQTPGQGLQFLFEYFSETQRNKGNFPGRFSGRQFSNSRSEMNVSTLELGDSALYLCASSWTGLSSYEQYFGPGTRLTVT.

This clone has more than one count but fewer than ten. V usage is TRBV7-2 and J usage is TRBJ2-7, with 10 positions matching TRBD1. Germline V gives CDR1 SGHTA, CDR2 FQGNSA. J was trimmed by 4 bases and V by 5 bases; bases with no gene match: 8. CDR3 length: 15 amino acids. Written as DNA, the CDR3 is TGTGCCAGCAGCCGCGGGACAGGGGAACCTTACGAGCAGTACTTC. Residues: CASSRGTGEPYEQYF.

The V and J genes are TRBV19 and TRBJ2-1, with 7 bases identical to TRBD2. Germline CDR1 and CDR2: LNHDA and SQIVND (reference sequence). The CDR3 loop spans 16 amino acids. With 3 bases clipped from V and 4 bases from J, the junction kept 9 bases outside the gene matches. The CDR3 loop is CASSIRRRGGYNEQFF. The CDR3 nucleotides read TGTGCCAGTAGTATCCGCCGGCGCGGGGGATACAATGAGCAGTTCTTC. The full variable domain, completed using reference TRBV19 and TRBJ2-1, is DGGITQSPKYLFRKEGQNVTLSCEQNLNHDAMYWYRQDPGQGLRLIYYSQIVNDFQKGDIAEGYSVSREKKESFPLTVTSAQKNPTAFYLCASSIRRRGGYNEQFFGPGTRLTVL.